This T cell receptor (beta chain) emerged from a study of T cell responses to AZD1222 COVID-19 vaccine. Study-level results: The sample set comprised mostly white British donors with more females, and clonal diversity was possibly underestimated.

Comments on this clone: Its antigen remains unidentified.

TCRdb's table, derived via immunoSEQ multiplex PCR, lists solely in-frame clones and lacks some. This sample has around 80,000 clones, with roughly 88% found just once. The input for sequencing was peripheral blood, taken on day 0 of AZD1222 vaccination. This clonotype originated in an adult in good health.

The CDR3 protein is CASSIARYTDTQYF. The CDR3 DNA sequence: TGTGCCAGTAGTATAGCGAGATACACAGATACGCAGTATTTT. The genes are TRBV19 and TRBJ2-3; D ambiguous. The CDR3 length is 14 residues. Looked up from germline, CDR1 is LNHDA and CDR2 is SQIVND (reference sequence). V was trimmed by 1 base and J by 2 bases, leaving 7 bases between them.